These 5 T cell receptor beta chains share one sample of origin, sequenced in a study of blood T cell repertoires in COVID-19. Method: immunoSEQ multiplex PCR; TCRdb's copy keeps in-frame clones and lacks some. The sample lists roughly 190,000 clones, around 82% occurring once. Sequenced: peripheral blood. The receptors originated from a human donor with acute or convalescent COVID-19. The donor label of this sample is uncertain.

The chain recombines TRBV25-1 with TRBJ1-5, with 9 bases identical to TRBD1. The CDR3 runs to 15 residues. V trimming: 4 bases; J trimming: 6 bases; junction bases outside the gene matches: 7. Germline CDR1 reads MGHDK; CDR2 reads SYGVNS. The CDR3 reads CASSGGQGTSQPQHF. CDR3 in DNA: TGTGCCAGCAGTGGGGGACAGGGTACTTCTCAGCCCCAGCATTTT.

The chain combines TRBV2 with TRBJ2-2; 7 bases fit TRBD1. J was trimmed by 5 bases and V by 7 bases; bases with no gene match: 13. CDR1 and CDR2 (germline): SNHLY, FYNNEI. This CDR3 spans 16 amino acids. The CDR3 spells CASKENRGQGTGELFF. The CDR3 nucleotides read TGTGCCAGCAAAGAGAACAGGGGCCAAGGTACCGGGGAGCTGTTTTTT. Together with reference TRBV2 and TRBJ2-2, the CDR3 gives the full variable domain: EPEVTQTPSHQVTQMGQEVILRCVPISNHLYFYWYRQILGQKVEFLVSFYNNEISEKSEIFDDQFSVERPDGSNFTLKIRSTKLEDSAMYFCASKENRGQGTGELFFGEGSRLTVL.

This rearrangement joins TRBV5-4 to TRBJ1-2, with D perhaps matching TRBD1 (6 bases). Germline V gene sequence: CDR1 SGHNT, CDR2 YYREEE (reference sequence). Trimming took 0 bases from V and 4 from J, leaving 19 bases between them. This CDR3 is built from 17 residues. CDR3 coding DNA: TGTGCCAGCAGCTTGGACCGGGACACCACAATCTCCTATGGCTACACCTTC. This translates into CASSLDRDTTISYGYTF.

This chain connects TRBV28 to TRBJ2-2; the match to TRBD1 covers 7 bases. The V segment lost 6 bases and the J segment 1 base; nucleotides outside the gene matches: 11. This CDR3 has 17 amino acids. Per the germline V gene, CDR1 is MDHEN and CDR2 is SYDVKM. CDR3 sequence reads: CASSYTAGTVNTGELFF. For the CDR3, the DNA is TGTGCCAGCAGCTATACTGCCGGGACAGTGAACACCGGGGAGCTGTTTTTT. Using reference TRBV28 and TRBJ2-2 for the parts outside the CDR3, the full variable domain is DVKVTQSSRYLVKRTGEKVFLECVQDMDHENMFWYRQDPGLGLRLIYFSYDVKMKEKGDIPEGYSVSREKKERFSLILESASTNQTSMYLCASSYTAGTVNTGELFFGEGSRLTVL.

This chain connects TRBV4-2 to TRBJ2-1, with D maybe TRBD1 (6 bases). V lost 1 base, J lost 4 bases, and 8 bases lay in between. The CDR3 has 14 amino acids. Germline CDR1 LGHNA, CDR2 YNFKEQ. CDR3 sequence: CASSQGDIYNEQFF. CDR3 sequence (DNA): TGTGCCAGCAGCCAAGGGGACATATACAATGAGCAGTTCTTC.